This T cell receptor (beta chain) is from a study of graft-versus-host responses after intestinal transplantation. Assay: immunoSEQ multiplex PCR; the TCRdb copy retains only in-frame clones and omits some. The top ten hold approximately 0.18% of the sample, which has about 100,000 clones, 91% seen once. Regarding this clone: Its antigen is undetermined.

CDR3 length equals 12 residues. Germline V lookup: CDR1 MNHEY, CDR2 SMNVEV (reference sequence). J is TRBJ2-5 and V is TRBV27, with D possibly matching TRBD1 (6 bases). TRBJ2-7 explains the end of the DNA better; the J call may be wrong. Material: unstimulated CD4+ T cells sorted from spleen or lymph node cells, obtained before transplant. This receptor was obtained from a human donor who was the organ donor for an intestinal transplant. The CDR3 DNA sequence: TGTGCCAGCAGTTTAACAGGGTACGAGCAGTACTTC. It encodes CASSLTGYEQYF.